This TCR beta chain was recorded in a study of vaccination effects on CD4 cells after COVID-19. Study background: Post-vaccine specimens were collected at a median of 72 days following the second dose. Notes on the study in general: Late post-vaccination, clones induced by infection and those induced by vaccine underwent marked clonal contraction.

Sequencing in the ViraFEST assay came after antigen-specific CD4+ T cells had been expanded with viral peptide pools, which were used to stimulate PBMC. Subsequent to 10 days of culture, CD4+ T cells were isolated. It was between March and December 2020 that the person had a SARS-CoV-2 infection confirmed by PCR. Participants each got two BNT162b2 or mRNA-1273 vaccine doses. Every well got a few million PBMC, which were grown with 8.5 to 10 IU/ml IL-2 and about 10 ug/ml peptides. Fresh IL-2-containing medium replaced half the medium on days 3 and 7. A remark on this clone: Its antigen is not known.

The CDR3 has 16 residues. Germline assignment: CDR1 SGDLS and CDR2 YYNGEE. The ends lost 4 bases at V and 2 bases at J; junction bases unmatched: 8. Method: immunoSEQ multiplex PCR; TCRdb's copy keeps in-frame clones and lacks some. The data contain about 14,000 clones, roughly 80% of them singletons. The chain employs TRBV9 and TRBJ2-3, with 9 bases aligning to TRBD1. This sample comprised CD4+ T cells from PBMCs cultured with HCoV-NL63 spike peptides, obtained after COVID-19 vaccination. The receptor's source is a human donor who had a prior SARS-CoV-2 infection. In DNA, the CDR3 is TGTGCCAGCAGCCCTGGGACAGGGCGACCCACAGATACGCAGTATTTT. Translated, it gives CASSPGTGRPTDTQYF.